These 2 T cell receptor beta chains were all obtained from the same sample, sequenced in a study of CD8 T cells in Susac syndrome (dated by TCRdb to between 2019 and 2020). Library creation used the immunoSEQ multiplex PCR assay. RNA was extracted using the RNeasy kit, and 0.5 to 1 microgram was reverse transcribed with random hexamers. TCRdb passed the public sequencing reads through fastp at Q25 and MiXCR, retaining productive beta sequences. Rows are combined by CDR3 protein, so each entry shows the most common genes and DNA. The sample records 250,000 to 350,000 distinct CDR3 sequences, about 91% of which are singletons. Clones ranked in the top ten supply more than 0.06% of the sample. Sequencing was carried out using CD4+ T cells from PBMCs. The receptors derive from a human donor with multiple sclerosis.

The V call is TRBV19, the J call TRBJ2-5, with TRBD1 identical over 8 bases. V gave up 5 bases and J gave up 9 bases; unmatched junction bases: 11. This CDR3 region has 14 residues. Looked up from germline, CDR1 is LNHDA and CDR2 is SQIVND (reference sequence). The CDR3, as DNA: TGTGCCAGTAGTCCAGGGACAGGCGGAAGGGCCCAGTACTTC. Residues: CASSPGTGGRAQYF.

V is TRBV7-2 and J is TRBJ1-2, with TRBD1 as a possible D gene (5 bases). V was pared by 0 bases and J by 8 bases, with 16 bases between. The CDR3 covers 15 residues. Germline-derived CDR1 and CDR2 are SGHTA and FQGNSA. The CDR3 sequence: CASSLALVGAGGYTF. CDR3 DNA sequence: TGTGCCAGCAGCTTAGCCCTGGTAGGGGCGGGAGGCTACACCTTC.